The 22 T cell receptor beta chains listed next were all sequenced from one sample in a study of T cells in Graves' hyperthyroidism and ophthalmopathy. The CDR3 regions of TCR beta were amplified from RNA transcripts. Initially, a first-round RT-PCR of the TCR CDR3 employed the HTBI primer set. TCRdb called the multiplex PCR reads again in MiXCR, with one record for every CDR3 protein. The sample carries 500,000 to 650,000 distinct CDR3 sequences, roughly 14% recorded once. The sequenced material came from blood. The receptors originated from a woman aged 45-65 years with Graves' ophthalmopathy.

This clonotype was observed a handful of times. The chain has TRBV5-8 and TRBJ1-5; TRBD1 aligns across 9 bases. The CDR3 extends over 17 amino acids. Germline V gene lookup returns CDR1 SGHTS and CDR2 YDEGEE. The V and J ends lost 4 bases and 3 bases, in that order; junction bases with no gene match: 11. As DNA, the CDR3 is TGTGCCAGCAGCCCAGGACAGGGGCTACTATACAATCAGCCCCAGCATTTT. It codes for CASSPGQGLLYNQPQHF.

This clonotype came up many times. The chain couples TRBV20-1 to TRBJ2-3, with 10 bases that match TRBD2. The CDR3 has 15 amino acids. V lost 3 bases and J lost 4; bases outside the gene matches: 7. CDR1 is DFQATT, CDR2 SNEGSKA, per germline (reference sequence). CDR3 amino acids: CSASNLAGVADTQYF. Here the CDR3 DNA reads TGCAGTGCTAGTAATCTAGCGGGAGTGGCAGATACGCAGTATTTT.

This clonotype was seen more than once but under ten times. The missing conserved phenylalanine or tryptophan at the end of this CDR3 makes a read error likely. The chain is built from TRBV11-2 and TRBJ2-7; 12 bases align to TRBD2. The CDR3 has 15 residues. V trimming: 3 bases; J trimming: 7 bases; junction bases outside the gene matches: 7. Germline V CDR1 and CDR2: SGHAT, FQNNGV. Written as DNA, the CDR3 is TGTGCCAGCAGCTTTCTAGCGGGAGGGCCTCAGGAGCAGTACCTC. This codes for CASSFLAGGPQEQYL.

Comment on this clonotype: A much larger clone differs from this one at a single base, so this may be a read error. J is TRBJ2-1 and V is TRBV28, with 7 bases lining up with TRBD1. The V gene's germline CDR1 is MDHEN and CDR2 SYDVKM. The CDR3 contains 16 residues. Trimming at V came to 2 bases and at J to 0 bases, leaving 4 bases not matched to a gene. Written as DNA, the CDR3 is TGTGCCAGCAGTTTACTCCCAGGGGGCTCCTACAATGAGCAGTTCTTC. The encoded protein is CASSLLPGGSYNEQFF.

The CDR3 spells CATRFSGQGNEKLFF. DNA for the CDR3: TGTGCCACTCGATTTTCGGGACAGGGTAATGAAAAACTGTTTTTT. This chain connects TRBV12-3 or TRBV12-4 to TRBJ1-4; 9 bases map to TRBD1. This CDR3 is built from 15 residues. The junction had 10 bases not matched to a gene; V was cut back by 10 bases and J by 4 bases.

This clonotype was observed a handful of times. The chain recombines TRBV27 with TRBJ1-4; TRBD1 is a possible D gene (5 bases). CDR1 MNHEY and CDR2 SMNVEV come from the germline V gene (reference sequence). CDR3 size: 14 residues. Trimming took 4 bases from V and 6 from J, leaving 12 bases between them. Here the CDR3 reads CASSSGTPDEKLFF. CDR3 DNA sequence: TGTGCCAGCAGTTCCGGGACTCCAGATGAAAAACTGTTTTTT.

This clonotype was seen at least ten times. The chain couples TRBV20-1 to TRBJ2-1; 10 nucleotides line up with TRBD1. The CDR3 runs 14 residues. Per the germline V gene, CDR1 is DFQATT and CDR2 is SNEGSKA (reference sequence). The trim removed 5 bases at V and 5 bases at J, leaving 6 bases unmatched. As DNA, the CDR3 is TGCAGTGCTGGAACCGGGACAGGGGACAATGAGCAGTTCTTC. Translation: CSAGTGTGDNEQFF.

The CDR3 coding sequence is TGCAGCGTTGAAGATCCGATCAGTGCCTCCTACAATGAGCAGTTCTTC. Its translation: CSVEDPISASYNEQFF. The chain employs TRBV29-1 and TRBJ2-1; unclear D gene. The CDR3 contains 16 residues. Germline assignment: CDR1 SQVTM and CDR2 ANQGSEA. V lost 0 bases and J 0 bases, leaving 12 bases between the germline ends.

This clonotype was counted at least ten times. This chain links TRBV6-4 with TRBJ2-2; D is undetermined. Germline assignment: CDR1 MRHNA and CDR2 SNTAGT. With 4 bases removed from V and 1 base from J, the gap between germline ends came to 10 bases. The CDR3 is 15 amino acids. CDR3 in amino acids: CASSVGNQNTGELFF. CDR3 in DNA: TGTGCCAGCAGTGTAGGCAACCAGAACACCGGGGAGCTGTTTTTT.

The sample holds many counts of this clonotype. V and J are TRBV6-2 or TRBV6-3 and TRBJ2-4, with TRBD1 identical over 7 bases. Germline-derived CDR1 and CDR2 are MNHEY and SVGEGT. The ends lost 3 bases at V and 8 bases at J; junction bases unmatched: 7. The length of the CDR3 is 14 residues. The CDR3, as DNA: TGTGCCAGCAGTTATCAGGGGGAAAGAGACATTCAGTACTTC. Its protein is CASSYQGERDIQYF.

In this sample, this clonotype turned up a few times. A much larger clone lies one base from this, so it may be a read error. J is TRBJ2-3 and V is TRBV11-2; D unclear. The J call may not be correct, given that the DNA end is closer to TRBJ1-5. The CDR3 is made up of 14 amino acids. Germline V gene data show CDR1 as SGHAT and CDR2 as FQNNGV. The CDR3 loop reads CASSFSSNTDTQHF. In DNA, the CDR3 is TGTGCCAGCAGCTTCAGTAGCAACACAGATACGCAGCATTTT.

This clonotype occurred many times. The chain combines TRBV6-2 or TRBV6-3 with TRBJ2-3; 9 nucleotides agree with TRBD1. There are 16 residues in the CDR3. Germline V gene sequence: CDR1 MNHEY, CDR2 SVGEGT. The V segment lost 3 bases and the J segment 0 bases; nucleotides outside the gene matches: 4. CDR3 protein: CASSYGQGHSTDTQYF. The CDR3 DNA follows: TGTGCCAGCAGTTATGGACAGGGGCATAGCACAGATACGCAGTATTTT.

By share, this clonotype counts as medium-sized (0.01 to 0.1%). This chain links TRBV28 with TRBJ1-6; D not certain. Germline CDR1 and CDR2: MDHEN and SYDVKM. Trimming cost V 2 bases and J 0 bases, with 8 bases left between them. The CDR3 is 16 residues long. The CDR3 region is CASSLEPLSYNSPLHF. The CDR3 DNA sequence: TGTGCCAGCAGTTTAGAGCCACTCTCCTATAATTCACCCCTCCACTTT. Full variable domain (remainder filled in from reference TRBV28 and TRBJ1-6): DVKVTQSSRYLVKRTGEKVFLECVQDMDHENMFWYRQDPGLGLRLIYFSYDVKMKEKGDIPEGYSVSREKKERFSLILESASTNQTSMYLCASSLEPLSYNSPLHFGNGTRLTVT.

Note on this clonotype: Since a much larger clone is just one base distant, this may be a read error. V usage is TRBV11-1 and J usage is TRBJ2-2, with D hard to call. This CDR3 comprises 15 residues. Germline CDR1 is SGHAT and CDR2 is FQDESV (reference sequence). CDR3 loop: CVSSPSSRDTGELFF. In nucleotides, the CDR3 is TGTGTCAGCAGCCCATCCTCGAGAGACACCGGGGAGCTGTTTTTT.

This clonotype was seen at least ten times. This chain links TRBV7-9 with TRBJ2-1; 7 bases are a match to TRBD2. The CDR3 has 15 amino acids. J gave up 3 bases and V 5 bases, and 7 bases lay outside the gene matches. CDR1 is SEHNR and CDR2 is FQNEAQ in the germline V gene (reference sequence). The CDR3 region is CASSAGLADYNEQFF. Written as DNA, the CDR3 is TGTGCCAGCAGCGCGGGGCTAGCGGACTACAATGAGCAGTTCTTC.

The chain is built from TRBV19 and TRBJ2-2; D is unclear. Trimming cost V 3 bases and J 3 bases, with 11 bases left between them. Germline V gene lookup returns CDR1 LNHDA and CDR2 SQIVND (reference sequence). This CDR3 has 15 amino acids. The CDR3 reads CASSITRLDTGELFF. CDR3 sequence (DNA): TGTGCCAGTAGTATCACCAGATTGGACACCGGGGAGCTGTTTTTT.

The V gene is TRBV20-1, the J gene TRBJ2-6; 9 nucleotides line up with TRBD2. The CDR3 spans 17 residues. From germline, CDR1 is DFQATT and CDR2 SNEGSKA (reference sequence). Trimming took 3 bases from V and 1 from J; bases not matched to a gene: 7. The CDR3 nucleotides are TGCAGTGCTAGCTCTTGGACTAGCGTATCTGGGGCCAACGTCCTGACTTTC. It codes for CSASSWTSVSGANVLTF.

Ten or more counts support this clonotype. V is TRBV27 and J is TRBJ2-7; D is uncertain. There are 14 residues in the CDR3. The V and J ends lost 8 bases and 7 bases respectively, with 21 bases between them. The germline V gene encodes CDR1 MNHEY and CDR2 SMNVEV (reference sequence). CDR3 coding DNA: TGTGCCAGCCCACACTGGAGTCAGGTAGTGGAGCAGTACTTC. It translates to CASPHWSQVVEQYF.

The chain uses TRBV6-2 or TRBV6-3 and TRBJ1-1; tentative D call: TRBD1 (6 bases). V lost 2 bases and J lost 0, with 25 bases in between. CDR3 size: 20 residues. The germline V gene has CDR1 MNHEY and CDR2 SVGEGT. The CDR3 region has the DNA TGTGCCAGCAGTTACCCCGGAGGGGGACCAGCCACTTTTATGAACACTGAAGCTTTCTTT. It yields the protein CASSYPGGGPATFMNTEAFF.

Many counts were recorded for this clonotype. The chain joins TRBV11-3 to TRBJ2-1; D ambiguous. Germline loops: CDR1 SGHNT, CDR2 YENEEA. This CDR3 is built from 17 residues. The V end was cut by 2 bases, the J end by 4 bases, with 18 bases between. The CDR3 loop reads CASSLMVGPLRYNEQFF. The CDR3 DNA reads TGTGCCAGCAGCTTAATGGTGGGCCCTCTTAGGTACAATGAGCAGTTCTTC.

This clonotype has only a few counts. This chain uses TRBV10-3 with TRBJ1-2, with unresolved D. V was clipped by 0 bases and J by 1 base, with 6 bases between them. The CDR3 runs to 14 residues. Germline loops: CDR1 ENHRY, CDR2 SYGVKD. The CDR3 protein is CAISESEDNYGYTF. CDR3 DNA: TGTGCCATCAGTGAGTCGGAGGATAACTATGGCTACACCTTC.

There are many counts of this clonotype. The chain couples TRBV5-1 to TRBJ2-3, with TRBD1 identical over 7 bases. J gave up 0 bases and V 3 bases, and 4 bases lay outside the gene matches. CDR1 is SGHRS, CDR2 YFSETQ, per germline. This CDR3 has 15 residues. CDR3 protein: CASSSGQQSTDTQYF. CDR3 sequence (DNA): TGCGCCAGCAGCTCGGGACAGCAAAGCACAGATACGCAGTATTTT. Complete variable domain (other parts from reference TRBV5-1 and TRBJ2-3): KAGVTQTPRYLIKTRGQQVTLSCSPISGHRSVSWYQQTPGQGLQFLFEYFSETQRNKGNFPGRFSGRQFSNSRSEMNVSTLELGDSALYLCASSSGQQSTDTQYFGPGTRLTVL.